The 30 T cell receptor beta chains below were found in one sample sequenced in a study of CD8 T cells in Susac syndrome. Reverse transcription of 0.5 to 1 ug RNA was carried out with random hexamers. TCRdb called the immunoSEQ multiplex PCR reads again in MiXCR, with one record for every CDR3 protein. The sample yields some 60,000 distinct CDR3 sequences, more than 80% seen once. The sequenced sample was CD8+ T cells from PBMCs. The source is a human donor in good health.

The rearrangement joins TRBV19 to TRBJ1-5; D gene unclear. CDR1 is LNHDA, CDR2 SQIVND, per germline (reference sequence). V was trimmed by 4 bases and J by 0 bases, leaving 7 bases between them. The CDR3 length is 14 residues. Written as DNA, the CDR3 is TGTGCCAGTAGTAATGAGGATAGCAATCAGCCCCAGCATTTT. Encoded protein: CASSNEDSNQPQHF.

This chain connects TRBV4-1 to TRBJ1-4; D is perhaps TRBD1 (5 bases). CDR1 is MGHRA, CDR2 YSYEKL, per germline. The CDR3 is 15 amino acids. The V and J ends lost 6 bases and 2 bases respectively, with 13 bases between them. The CDR3 bases are TGCGCCAGCAGGGACATTAGTATGACTAATGAAAAACTGTTTTTT. The encoded protein is CASRDISMTNEKLFF.

The V gene is TRBV7-6, the J gene TRBJ2-7; D remains ambiguous. V lost 1 base, J lost 1 base, and 11 bases lay in between. The CDR3 runs to 15 residues. CDR1 and CDR2 (germline): SGHVS, FNYEAQ. The CDR3 DNA follows: TGTGCCAGCAGCTTAGAGGCGACAAAGTCCTACGAGCAGTACTTC. Its translation: CASSLEATKSYEQYF.

V gene TRBV7-3 combines with J gene TRBJ2-1; 9 bases are shared with TRBD1. The CDR3 is made up of 16 amino acids. The germline gives CDR1 SGHTA, CDR2 FQGTGA. The J segment lost 7 bases and the V segment lost 2 bases, leaving 9 bases of the junction unmatched. CDR3 amino acids: CASSLAGQGLGNEQFF. Here the CDR3 DNA reads TGTGCCAGCAGCTTAGCGGGACAGGGCCTGGGGAATGAGCAGTTCTTC.

J is TRBJ2-6 and V is TRBV29-1; D not resolved. The CDR3 extends over 20 amino acids. Germline lookup yields CDR1 SQVTM and CDR2 ANQGSEA. Trimming shortened V by 0 bases and J by 3 bases, and 24 bases separated the two germline ends. The CDR3 protein is CSVEDPTLENALGGANVLTF. The CDR3 DNA reads as TGCAGCGTTGAAGACCCCACCCTCGAAAATGCCCTTGGTGGGGCCAACGTCCTGACTTTC.

The table lists this clonotype with a count of one. The rearrangement uses TRBV7-9 and TRBJ1-2; no clear D gene. The CDR3 has 15 residues. The V gene lost 1 base and the J gene lost 4 bases, with 13 bases spanning the gap. CDR1 SEHNR and CDR2 FQNEAQ come from the germline V gene (reference sequence). As DNA, the CDR3 is TGTGCCAGCAGCTTAGTCACAAGGACCTCCTATGGCTACACCTTC. This encodes CASSLVTRTSYGYTF.

This clonotype was counted only a few times. This chain links TRBV20-1 with TRBJ2-1; TRBD1 matches at 8 bases. The CDR3 has 18 amino acids. Losses at the gene ends were 1 base for V and 5 bases for J; bases not matched to a gene: 16. Germline V gene data show CDR1 as DFQATT and CDR2 as SNEGSKA (reference sequence). The CDR3 nucleotides read TGCAGTGCTAGAGGGGACAGGCGCCGACCGAACCCGAACAATGAGCAGTTCTTC. Translation: CSARGDRRRPNPNNEQFF.

The rearrangement links TRBV12-3 or TRBV12-4 to TRBJ2-7, with D hard to call. The V and J ends lost 6 bases and 6 bases respectively, with 12 bases between them. The CDR3 has 12 amino acids. In nucleotides, the CDR3 is TGTGCCAGCAGCCCCTTGTTTGGCGAGCAGTACTTC. This encodes CASSPLFGEQYF.

The chain employs TRBV4-3 and TRBJ2-7, with TRBD2 matching 8 bases. V dropped 3 bases and J dropped 1; count of bases not matched to a gene: 5. The germline V gene has CDR1 LGHNA and CDR2 YSLEER. CDR3 length: 15 amino acids. Written as DNA, the CDR3 is TGCGCCAGCAGCCAGGTACTAGCGGAATCCTACGAGCAGTACTTC. Protein: CASSQVLAESYEQYF.

The J gene is TRBJ2-7, the V gene TRBV15, with a tentative D call TRBD2 (5 bases). Germline CDR1 is LNHNV and CDR2 is YYDKDF (reference sequence). Between the trimmed V and J ends, which lost 3 bases and 0 bases, there was a span of 15 bases. The CDR3 has 16 amino acids. CDR3 residues: CATSSSEGIRSYEQYF. The CDR3 DNA reads TGTGCCACCAGCAGTTCCGAGGGCATCCGCTCCTACGAGCAGTACTTC.

V and J are TRBV7-2 and TRBJ1-1; D perhaps matches TRBD1 (5 bases). Per germline, CDR1 SGHTA and CDR2 FQGNSA. The V and J ends lost 2 bases and 0 bases respectively, with 10 bases between them. The CDR3 is 15 residues long. CDR3 in DNA: TGTGCCAGCAGCTTAAGAGACAGCATGAACACTGAAGCTTTCTTT. This sequence encodes CASSLRDSMNTEAFF.

This clonotype was seen just once. The chain uses TRBV18 and TRBJ1-1, with D perhaps matching TRBD1 (6 bases). This CDR3 is built from 18 residues. Trimming removed 0 bases from V and 1 base from J, with 18 bases in between. Germline V lookup: CDR1 KGHSH, CDR2 LQKENI. DNA of the CDR3: TGTGCCAGCTCACCACCCGAACCCCCGGGACACAGGAACACTGAAGCTTTCTTT. Protein: CASSPPEPPGHRNTEAFF.

V usage is TRBV9 and J usage is TRBJ2-3; 11 nucleotides match TRBD2. Trimming took 0 bases from V and 5 from J; bases not matched to a gene: 2. The germline V gene has CDR1 SGDLS and CDR2 YYNGEE. This CDR3 comprises 15 residues. As DNA, the CDR3 is TGTGCCAGCAGCGTAGAGGGGACTAGCGGAGATACGCAGTATTTT. Protein product: CASSVEGTSGDTQYF.

This rearrangement joins TRBV4-1 to TRBJ2-1; 11 bases match TRBD1. V shed 2 bases and J 6 bases; nucleotides not matched to a gene: 6. The length of the CDR3 is 16 residues. CDR1 is MGHRA, CDR2 YSYEKL, per germline. The CDR3 sequence: CASSQTRDRGINEQFF. The CDR3 bases are TGCGCCAGCAGCCAAACCCGGGACAGGGGGATCAATGAGCAGTTCTTC.

The chain employs TRBV20-1 and TRBJ2-5; 14 positions match TRBD2. V lost 0 bases to trimming and J lost 0 bases; unmatched junction nucleotides: 9. Germline CDR1 reads DFQATT; CDR2 reads SNEGSKA (reference sequence). CDR3 length: 19 residues. The CDR3 sequence: CSARDPFGTSGGHQETQYF. CDR3 bases: TGCAGTGCTAGAGACCCCTTTGGGACTAGCGGGGGCCACCAAGAGACCCAGTACTTC.

This chain joins TRBV5-1 and TRBJ2-7; D is unclear. Trimming took off 2 bases at V and 4 bases at J, with 10 bases between the two ends. The germline gives CDR1 SGHRS, CDR2 YFSETQ. The CDR3 consists of 13 residues. The CDR3 sequence is CASSFRAFYEQYF. The CDR3 nucleotides are TGCGCCAGCAGCTTTAGAGCTTTTTACGAGCAGTACTTC.

The chain couples TRBV14 to TRBJ2-7; no reliable D call. Germline V lookup: CDR1 SGHDN, CDR2 FVKESK. With 5 bases removed from V and 2 bases from J, the gap between germline ends came to 13 bases. The CDR3 is 14 residues long. The CDR3 reads CASSVGRLTYEQYF. The CDR3 coding sequence is TGTGCCAGCAGCGTAGGCAGACTTACCTACGAGCAGTACTTC.

This rearrangement joins TRBV6-4 to TRBJ2-4; 12 positions agree with TRBD2. Per the germline V gene, CDR1 is MRHNA and CDR2 is SNTAGT. The V gene end was trimmed by 0 bases and the J gene end by 6 bases; junction bases not matched to a gene: 0. This CDR3 contains 15 residues. CDR3 amino acids: CASSDSTSGGNIQYF. DNA for the CDR3: TGTGCCAGCAGTGACTCGACTAGCGGGGGAAACATTCAGTACTTC.

This clonotype was picked up a small number of times. The gene calls are TRBV27 and TRBJ2-7, with D possibly being TRBD1 or TRBD2 (5 bases each). Between the trimmed V and J ends, which lost 2 bases and 6 bases, there was a span of 5 bases. Germline CDR1 and CDR2: MNHEY and SMNVEV (reference sequence). This CDR3 comprises 11 residues. CDR3 bases: TGTGCCAGCAGTTTAGGGGGCGAGCAGTACTTC. Amino acid sequence: CASSLGGEQYF.

The rearrangement uses TRBV7-9 and TRBJ2-7, with 9 bases aligning to TRBD1. Unmatched junction bases numbered 18, after V lost 4 bases and J lost 2 bases. Germline V lookup: CDR1 SEHNR, CDR2 FQNEAQ (reference sequence). The CDR3 runs to 19 residues. The CDR3 coding sequence is TGTGCCAGCAGCTCAAACCGGGACAAGACAGGGGGGGATCCCTACGAGCAGTACTTC. Its protein product is CASSSNRDKTGGDPYEQYF.

The genes are TRBV19 and TRBJ1-1; D call uncertain. Germline V gene data show CDR1 as LNHDA and CDR2 as SQIVND (reference sequence). Trimming removed 3 bases at V and 1 base at J, with 6 bases between. The CDR3 is 13 amino acids. CDR3 in DNA: TGTGCCAGTAGTATTGAGTGGAACACTGAAGCTTTCTTT. Encoded protein: CASSIEWNTEAFF.

The gene calls are TRBV4-1 and TRBJ2-5; D unresolved. V lost 4 bases and J lost 0, with 21 bases in between. The CDR3 totals 18 residues. Germline CDR1 is MGHRA and CDR2 is YSYEKL. This CDR3 is CASSPLYVGLRYQETQYF. DNA for the CDR3: TGCGCCAGCAGCCCTTTGTATGTCGGGCTAAGGTACCAAGAGACCCAGTACTTC.

This clonotype was detected only a few times. V and J are TRBV19 and TRBJ1-5; D might be TRBD1 (6 bases). Germline loops: CDR1 LNHDA, CDR2 SQIVND (reference sequence). This CDR3 is built from 13 residues. Deletions cut 4 bases from V and 6 bases from J, with 10 bases between. The CDR3 nucleotides read TGTGCCAGTAGTAAGCAGGGGAGTCAGCCCCAGCATTTT. The encoded protein is CASSKQGSQPQHF.

This clonotype was recorded a few times. The chain links TRBV25-1 to TRBJ1-1; TRBD1 matches at 9 bases. This CDR3 region has 13 residues. The V gene's germline CDR1 is MGHDK and CDR2 SYGVNS. Losses at the gene ends were 6 bases for V and 4 bases for J; bases not matched to a gene: 3. The DNA of the CDR3 is TGTGCCAGCAGCGCACAGGGGGCCACTGAAGCTTTCTTT. The encoded protein is CASSAQGATEAFF.

The chain carries TRBV4-3 and TRBJ2-3; unclear D gene. The CDR3 contains 15 residues. Looked up from germline, CDR1 is LGHNA and CDR2 is YSLEER. Trimming stripped 0 bases from V and 0 bases from J, with 7 bases between. For the CDR3, the DNA is TGCGCCAGCAGCCAAGACGACGGGAGCACAGATACGCAGTATTTT. Residues: CASSQDDGSTDTQYF.

This clonotype was seen once. This chain connects TRBV13 to TRBJ2-1, with D maybe TRBD1 (6 bases). Germline assignment: CDR1 PRHDT and CDR2 FYEKMQ (reference sequence). Trimming pared 1 base from V and 0 bases from J, leaving 13 bases between. This CDR3 is 17 amino acids long. The CDR3 here is CASSLEGQGTSYNEQFF. CDR3 nucleotide sequence: TGTGCCAGCAGCTTAGAGGGACAAGGGACCTCCTACAATGAGCAGTTCTTC.

This clonotype showed up just once. The V gene is TRBV29-1, the J gene TRBJ2-1, with 7 nucleotides matching TRBD2. The ends lost 6 bases at V and 3 bases at J; junction bases unmatched: 14. The CDR3 consists of 16 residues. Germline loops: CDR1 SQVTM, CDR2 ANQGSEA. The DNA for the CDR3 is TGCAGCGTCGAAAGGTTAGGGGAGGGGAACTACAATGAGCAGTTCTTC. Protein: CSVERLGEGNYNEQFF.

The J gene is TRBJ2-5, the V gene TRBV29-1; no firm D call. CDR1 and CDR2 from the germline V gene are SQVTM and ANQGSEA. The V and J ends lost 2 bases and 4 bases respectively, with 20 bases between them. The CDR3 totals 16 residues. The CDR3 DNA reads as TGCAGCGTTGAAAACGTTATTGAATCGAGACCAGAGACCCAGTACTTC. Its translation is CSVENVIESRPETQYF.

The genes are TRBV27 and TRBJ2-7, with D possibly matching TRBD1 (6 bases). CDR3 length: 12 amino acids. The germline V and J ends were trimmed by 3 bases and 4 bases, with 7 bases remaining between them. Germline lookup yields CDR1 MNHEY and CDR2 SMNVEV (reference sequence). CDR3 sequence reads: CASSLTGYEQYF. In nucleotides, the CDR3 is TGTGCCAGCAGTTTGACAGGATACGAGCAGTACTTC.

The chain is built from TRBV6-2 or TRBV6-3 and TRBJ1-6; D unclear. The CDR3 is made up of 15 amino acids. Germline lookup yields CDR1 MNHEY and CDR2 SVGEGT. Trimming took 6 bases from V and 3 from J, leaving 12 bases between them. DNA of the CDR3: TGTGCCAGCAGACTCGGAAGGAGCTATAATTCACCCCTCCACTTT. This codes for CASRLGRSYNSPLHF.